This T cell receptor beta chain was observed in a study of response to subunit inactivated influenza vaccine. TCRdb processed the RT-PCR reads anew with MiXCR; each CDR3 protein has one entry. Among about 540,000 distinct CDR3 sequences, about 15% were seen once, and the ten largest hold around 10%. Concerning this clonotype itself: Antigen: not known.

Regarding the study as a whole: T cells newly recruited by each seasonal influenza vaccination are few, the authors suggested.

The TCR sequence derives from a man aged 45 to 65 who received an inactivated influenza vaccine. Sequencing used PBMCs from blood, obtained about 13 days after vaccination.

The CDR3 bases are TGCGCCAGCAGCTTGGCGTCGGCTAGCGGGGGCACAGATACGCAGTATTTT. Its protein product is CASSLASASGGTDTQYF. V is TRBV5-1 and J is TRBJ2-3; 9 bases map to TRBD2. The germline CDR1 and CDR2 sequences are SGHRS and YFSETQ. Unmatched junction bases numbered 6, after V lost 0 bases and J lost 1 base. The CDR3 has 17 amino acids.